Listed below are T cell receptor beta chains from one sample, sequenced in a study of cytomegalovirus exposure and HLA in healthy donors. Sequenced by immunoSEQ multiplex PCR; TCRdb stores in-frame clones only, minus some. The table has roughly 120,000 clones, 55% to 80% seen once. Material: PBMCs. These receptors all come from a woman aged 25 to 39 in good health and CMV-seronegative. Each CDR3 is given with its conserved first and last residue. D genes are given only for firm matches. Rows may omit the clone size; those that give it use once, few, many or a size class.

TGTGCCAGCAGCCAAGAGCGCCAGGGGAATGAGCAGTTCTTC	CASSQERQGNEQFF	-	14	-	TRBV4-2	TRBJ2-1
TGCGCCAGCAGCCACTCGACAGCCAGGGTTCGGGAGACCCAGTACTTC	CASSHSTARVRETQYF	few	16	-	TRBV4-1	TRBJ2-5
TGTGCCTGGAGGGGACTAGCGAACACAGATACGCAGTATTTT	CAWRGLANTDTQYF	-	14	TRBD2	TRBV30	TRBJ2-3
TGTGCCAGCAGTTACTCGACCGGACAGGGGAACACTGAAGCTTTCTTT	CASSYSTGQGNTEAFF	-	16	TRBD1	TRBV6-6	TRBJ1-1
TGCGCCAGCAGGAGCCCCGGGACAGGGGGTAGCGAAGACTCACCCCTCCACTTT	CASRSPGTGGSEDSPLHF	-	18	TRBD1	TRBV23-1	TRBJ1-6
TGCGCCAGCAGTGGTTCAGGGGGGAATTCACCCCTCCACTTT	CASSGSGGNSPLHF	-	14	TRBD1	TRBV10-1	TRBJ1-6
TGTGCCAGCAGTTTGGGACTAGCGGTTGAGCAGTTCTTC	CASSLGLAVEQFF	few	13	TRBD2	TRBV27	TRBJ2-1
TGCAGTGCTAGAGTCGGTTACGAGCAGTACTTC	CSARVGYEQYF	-	11	-	TRBV20-1	TRBJ2-7
TGTGCCAGCAGCCCCGGACAGGGGGCGCCCACCGGGGAGCTGTTTTTT	CASSPGQGAPTGELFF	-	16	TRBD1	TRBV7-6	TRBJ2-2
TGTGCCAGCAGTACCCCGGGACAAATGAACACTGAAGCTTTCTTT	CASSTPGQMNTEAFF	-	15	-	TRBV28	TRBJ1-1
TGTGCCAGTAGTATCGGTTCGTCCCACGAGCAGTACTTC	CASSIGSSHEQYF	few	13	-	TRBV19	TRBJ2-7
TGTGCTAGCAGCATGAGCGGGAGGGCCACAGAGACCCAGTACTTC	CASSMSGRATETQYF	-	15	TRBD2	TRBV7-7	TRBJ2-5
TGCGCCAGCAGTGAGGCAGGGGGAATGGTGGATACGCAGTATTTT	CASSEAGGMVDTQYF	-	15	TRBD1	TRBV10-2	TRBJ2-3
TGTGCCAGCACGACAGGGGGCAGTACTGAAGCTTTCTTT	CASTTGGSTEAFF	-	13	TRBD1	TRBV2	TRBJ1-1
TGTGCCAGTAGTCCGCGGGAGAGTGAAGATACGCAGTATTTT	CASSPRESEDTQYF	few	14	TRBD2	TRBV19	TRBJ2-3
TGTGCCAGCAGCTTGGAGCGGGACTACACCGGGGAGCTGTTTTTT	CASSLERDYTGELFF	-	15	TRBD2	TRBV5-6	TRBJ2-2
TGCGCCTCTACAGGTTTTAATCAGCCCCAGCATTTT	CASTGFNQPQHF	-	12	-	TRBV4-1	TRBJ1-5